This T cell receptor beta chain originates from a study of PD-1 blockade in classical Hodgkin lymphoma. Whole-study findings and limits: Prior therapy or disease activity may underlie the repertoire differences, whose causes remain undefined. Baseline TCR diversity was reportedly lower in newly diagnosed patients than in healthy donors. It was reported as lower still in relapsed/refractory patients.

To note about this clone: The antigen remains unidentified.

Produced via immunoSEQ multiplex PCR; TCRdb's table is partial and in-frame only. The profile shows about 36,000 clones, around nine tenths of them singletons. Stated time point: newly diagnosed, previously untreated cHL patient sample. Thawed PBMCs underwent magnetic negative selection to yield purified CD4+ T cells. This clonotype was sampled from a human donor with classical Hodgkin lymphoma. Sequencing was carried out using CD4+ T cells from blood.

This chain's CDR3 is CASSSRPGLTTSGNTIYF. The CDR3 region has the DNA TGTGCCAGCAGTTCCCGCCCGGGCCTTACCACGAGCGGAAACACCATATATTTT. The V call is TRBV28, the J call TRBJ1-3; D remains unclear. The CDR3 contains 18 residues. Germline CDR1 MDHEN, CDR2 SYDVKM. Trimming removed 4 bases at V and 4 bases at J, with 23 bases between.